This record concerns one T cell receptor beta chain sequence. As yet, its antigen is unknown. The sample is drawn from a study of T cells after yellow fever vaccination. Study-wide findings and caveats: The bulk population could contribute abundant contaminating clonotypes to FACS-sorted repertoires. Overlap between CD4 and CD8 compartments was detected for a small share of clonotypes. The secondary response showed a weaker magnitude and a faster peak, day 5 versus 15.

Germline lookup yields CDR1 MNHEY and CDR2 SVGAGI. V lost 6 bases and J lost 4, with 12 bases in between. The CDR3 sequence is 13 residues long. A universal primer site and UMIs were added as TCR cDNA was made by 5'RACE template switching. MiXCR was run by TCRdb on the 5' RACE reads, yielding one entry per CDR3 protein. The sample holds 100,000 to 150,000 distinct CDR3 sequences, 6.5% to 8% seen once. This receptor was identified in a man aged 18 to 29 who received the YFV17D yellow fever vaccine. This specimen consisted of CD4+ T cells sorted from PBMCs, obtained approximately 11 days after the first yellow fever vaccination. This chain joins TRBV6-5 and TRBJ1-2; D not certain. The CDR3 sequence is CASSSGRTYGYTF. CDR3 DNA sequence: TGTGCCAGCAGCTCCGGACGGACCTATGGCTACACCTTC.